The T cell receptor (beta chain) under discussion was sequenced for a study of T cells and Merkel cell carcinoma outcomes. Findings of the study overall: In Merkel cell carcinoma, repertoire and T-cell density reportedly predicted outcomes.

The repertoire was sequenced with immunoSEQ multiplex PCR; TCRdb's copy has only in-frame clones and lacks some. The data hold some 14,000 clones, with roughly 92% observed a single time. In germline, CDR1 is SGHAT, CDR2 FQNNGV. V shed 3 bases, J shed 0 bases, and the junction held 1 base outside the gene matches. The CDR3 has 14 residues. Remarks on this clone: The target antigen is unknown.

This TCR came from a human donor with Merkel cell carcinoma. Sequencing was done on a sample of tumor tissue from Merkel cell carcinoma. This rearrangement joins TRBV11-2 to TRBJ1-1; 7 positions match TRBD1. The CDR3 coding sequence is TGTGCCAGCAGCTTGGGGACAGTGAACACTGAAGCTTTCTTT. It encodes CASSLGTVNTEAFF.